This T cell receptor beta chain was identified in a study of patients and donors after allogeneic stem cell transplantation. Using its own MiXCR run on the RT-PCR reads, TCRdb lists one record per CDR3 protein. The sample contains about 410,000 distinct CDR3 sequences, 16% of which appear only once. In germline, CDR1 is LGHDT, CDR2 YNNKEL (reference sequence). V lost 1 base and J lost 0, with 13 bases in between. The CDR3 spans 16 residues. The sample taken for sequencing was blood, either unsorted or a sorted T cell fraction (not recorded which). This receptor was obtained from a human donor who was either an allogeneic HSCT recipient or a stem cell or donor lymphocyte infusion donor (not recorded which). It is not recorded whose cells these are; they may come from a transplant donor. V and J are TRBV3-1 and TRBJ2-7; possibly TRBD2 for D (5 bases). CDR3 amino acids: CASSQAARASSYEQYF. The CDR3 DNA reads TGTGCCAGCAGCCAAGCGGCGAGGGCGAGCTCCTACGAGCAGTACTTC.